This T cell receptor (beta chain) derives from a study of OX40 agonist ivuxolimab in advanced cancers. At the level of the whole study: The costimulatory receptor OX40 (CD134) was targeted by ivuxolimab, a fully human IgG2 agonistic monoclonal antibody. The monotherapy dose-escalation portion (N ≈ 52 patients) of the phase I ivuxolimab trial is reported in the paper. Three dose-escalation patients achieved partial responses, one with hepatocellular carcinoma and two with cutaneous melanoma. A male proportion of 82.7% and a mean age of about 60 years, ranging from 23 to 79, were recorded for the dose-escalation cohort. Intravenous ivuxolimab was administered to patients every 2 weeks at six dose levels: 0.01, 0.1, 0.3, 1.5, 3 and 10 mg/kg. Among the 50 to 55 dose-escalation patients, approximately 20 had hepatocellular carcinoma, 15 or so melanoma, 9 renal cell carcinoma and 9 head and neck cancer. Peripheral TCRbeta sequencing was intended to test whether TCR sequence diversity was altered and clonal T-cell expansion was caused by ivuxolimab. Patients were allowed to have had prior anti-PD-1, anti-PD-L1 or anti-CTLA-4 therapy, and 30% to 50% of the dose-escalation patients had previously received checkpoint inhibitors.

As encoded in the germline V gene, CDR1 is LGHNA while CDR2 is YNFKEQ. Counted from cysteine to phenylalanine, this CDR3 has 12 amino acids. Only the CDR3 DNA is retained, 36 bases long and in frame from the first base. V and J are truncated by 0 bases and 8 bases respectively, leaving an intervening sequence of 5 bases. Genomic DNA was extracted from sorted cells for sequencing of the TCRbeta CDR3 region. TCRbeta CDR3 regions were sequenced using the immunoSEQ Assay. TCRdb holds this immuneACCESS table with in-frame rearrangements only. Some clones are missing; in checked studies, unresolved V genes explain under half, and the rest has no known cause. The table for this sample lists around 2,000 clones; roughly 80% of them were counted only once. Around a sixth of the sample lies in the top ten. The paper as a whole reports these results and caveats: Low levels of normalized T-cell clonal expansion were also shown by some nonresponding patients. After ivuxolimab, expanded clones were on average more numerous among CD8+ T cells than among CD4+ T cells. In the 0.1-3.0 mg/kg groups, partial responders had among the lowest normalized peripheral clonal expansion, particularly in CD8+ T cells. Antigen specificity was not determined for the clonally expanded peripheral T cells. At doses of 0.1 to 3.0 mg/kg, clonal expansion of both CD4+ and CD8+ T cells in blood was seen between baseline and week 6.

The trial excluded patients who had a history of autoimmune disease or were on systemic immunosuppression. In every dose cohort, peripheral blood was drawn for TCR sequencing at baseline, cycle 4 day 1, and cycle 7 day 1. The samples were taken from a phase I, first-in-human, multicenter, open-label dose-escalation trial of ivuxolimab. Adults with locally advanced or metastatic head and neck squamous cell, hepatocellular, melanoma or renal cell carcinoma were enrolled in the trial. Before TCR sequencing, CD4+ and CD8+ T cells were separately sorted from peripheral blood. Remarks on this clone: Its binding antigen is unknown. The record has no base qualities; no much larger clone is one base away.

The V and J segments used are TRBV4-2 and TRBJ2-1, with no reliable assignment of the D segment. This sequence originates from an adult with an advanced solid tumor such as melanoma, head and neck, liver or kidney cancer. The sequenced sample was CD4+ or CD8+ T cells sorted from blood, obtained in a trial of the OX40 agonist ivuxolimab. This receptor carries the CDR3 CASSQDRDEQFF. The nucleotide sequence is TGTGCCAGCAGCCAAGATAGAGATGAGCAGTTCTTC.